Described below is a single T cell receptor (beta chain) sequence and its context. Profiling relied on immunoSEQ multiplex PCR, and the TCRdb table lists in-frame clones only, not all of them. The sample holds roughly 26,000 clones; more than 85% are singletons and the top ten take 4% to 4.5%. These data belong to a study of T cells in localized non-small cell lung cancer. V was pared by 1 base and J by 7 bases, with 2 bases of the junction left unmatched. The germline gives CDR1 SNHLY, CDR2 FYNNEI. The CDR3 covers 14 residues. The chain joins TRBV2 to TRBJ1-4, with 8 nucleotides matching TRBD1. This specimen consisted of peripheral blood, obtained before any cancer treatment. This clonotype originated in a female donor over 55 with stage II squamous cell lung carcinoma. The CDR3 loop is CASSEVTGAEKLFF. The DNA for the CDR3 is TGTGCCAGCAGTGAAGTGACAGGGGCTGAAAAACTGTTTTTT. The whole variable domain, remainder taken from reference TRBV2 and TRBJ1-4, is EPEVTQTPSHQVTQMGQEVILRCVPISNHLYFYWYRQILGQKVEFLVSFYNNEISEKSEIFDDQFSVERPDGSNFTLKIRSTKLEDSAMYFCASSEVTGAEKLFFGSGTQLSVL.